The rows below give T cell receptor beta chains drawn from one sample of a study of cytomegalovirus exposure and HLA in healthy donors. The protocol was immunoSEQ multiplex PCR, while the TCRdb copy is restricted to in-frame clones and leaves out a portion. The sample has some 140,000 clones, around 73% seen once. The sample taken for sequencing was PBMCs. Every receptor here comes from a woman aged 40 to 50 in good health and CMV-seronegative. Both conserved end residues are part of each CDR3. A D gene is named only where the DNA matches it firmly.

j_gene | d_gene | v_gene | CDR3aa
TRBJ1-2 | . | TRBV7-9 | CASSFDPGEGYTF
TRBJ1-4 | . | TRBV5-6 | CASSSGAETNEKLFF
TRBJ1-2 | TRBD1 | TRBV5-1 | CASSFFEPGTAFYGYTF
TRBJ2-1 | TRBD2 | TRBV18 | CASSPSGGNNEQFF
TRBJ2-7 | . | TRBV2 | CASKLEYEQYF
TRBJ1-5 | . | TRBV9 | CASSVGREGQPQHF
TRBJ2-5 | . | TRBV10-3 | CAISERGLETQYF
TRBJ1-2 | . | TRBV28 | CASRSVSNYGYTF
TRBJ2-3 | . | TRBV19 | CASSIGHSTDTQYF
TRBJ1-2 | . | TRBV7-9 | CASSLGSGVNYGYTF
TRBJ1-2 | . | TRBV7-9 | CASSQGGYYGYTF
TRBJ1-2 | . | TRBV28 | CASRETALYGYTF
TRBJ1-5 | TRBD1 | TRBV19 | CASSSPRGVNQPQHF
TRBJ1-1 | TRBD1 | TRBV5-1 | CASSLDRDTEAFF
TRBJ2-5 | TRBD2 | TRBV4-3 | CASSQDPAGSWQETQYF
TRBJ1-2 | . | TRBV5-1 | CASSRSLEANYGYTF
TRBJ1-6 | . | TRBV7-2 | CASSLRLSALHF
TRBJ1-6 | . | TRBV5-8 | CASSPVISPLHF
TRBJ2-5 | TRBD2 | TRBV4-1 | CASSLAGLETQYF
TRBJ1-5 | TRBD1 | TRBV7-2 | CASSYRTGGDQPQHF
TRBJ1-5 | TRBD1 | TRBV6-6 | CASKGQEWNSNQPQHF
TRBJ2-1 | . | TRBV6-6 | CASRDGSSEQFF
TRBJ1-1 | . | TRBV7-9 | CASSLGGPEAFF
TRBJ2-3 | TRBD1 | TRBV7-9 | CASSQDRAFTDTQYF
TRBJ1-3 | . | TRBV19 | CASTPPRAGQPWF
TRBJ2-3 | TRBD2 | TRBV5-1 | CASSPRPGGSSTDTQYF
TRBJ1-2 | . | TRBV2 | CASSGGGKTTPNYGYTF
TRBJ2-5 | . | TRBV7-9 | CASSLGLETQYF
TRBJ2-3 | . | TRBV14 | CASSRRGDTQYF
TRBJ1-1 | . | TRBV7-8 | CASQRTIPLNTEAFF
TRBJ1-1 | . | TRBV6-6 | CASSGHLNTEAFF
TRBJ1-1 | TRBD1 | TRBV5-1 | CASSPAGQGGVTEAFF
TRBJ2-1 | TRBD1 | TRBV5-8 | CASSHTGAAYNEQFF
TRBJ2-1 | TRBD2 | TRBV7-9 | CASSSRLASYNEQFF
TRBJ2-1 | . | TRBV11-3 | CASSSDGNEQFF
TRBJ1-6 | TRBD1 | TRBV19 | CATGTGFNSPLHF
TRBJ2-3 | TRBD1 | TRBV2 | CASSDVGTGTDTQYF
TRBJ1-6 | . | TRBV18 | CASSPGQGRNSPLHF
TRBJ1-1 | TRBD1 | TRBV28 | CASSLTGDTEAFF
TRBJ1-2 | TRBD1 | TRBV2 | CASSSQGAEYGYTF
TRBJ1-6 | TRBD1 | TRBV5-1 | CASSSGTGGSTLHF
TRBJ1-2 | . | TRBV7-9 | CASSSNSLSYGYTF
TRBJ1-5 | . | TRBV5-4 | CASSLGGSNQPQHF
TRBJ2-1 | . | TRBV11-3 | CASSQGGGIDNEQFF
TRBJ2-1 | . | TRBV27 | CASSLYIHLTPHNEQFF
TRBJ2-3 | TRBD2 | TRBV11-3 | CAGGEDTQYF
TRBJ1-2 | . | TRBV7-2 | CASSLGPGRANYGYTF
TRBJ1-1 | TRBD1 | TRBV5-1 | CASSLGQGAMNTEAFF
TRBJ2-5 | . | TRBV7-3 | CASSLQRAETQYF
TRBJ2-3 | TRBD2 | TRBV7-6 | CASSLEGSGGTDTQYF
TRBJ2-1 | TRBD1 | TRBV5-1 | CASSFRTGVFEQFF
TRBJ2-5 | TRBD2 | TRBV7-3 | CASSLNGGAGETQYF
TRBJ2-2 | TRBD1 | TRBV5-6 | CASSIPGGRNTGELFF
TRBJ2-7 | . | TRBV28 | CASSSSSYEQYF
TRBJ2-4 | TRBD1 | TRBV27 | CASSFITGGIAKNIQYF
TRBJ2-3 | TRBD1 | TRBV5-1 | CASSVGQGTDTQYF
TRBJ1-2 | . | TRBV6-5 | CASRRDSSVGYTF